A single sample gave rise to the 17 T cell receptor beta chains below, sequenced in a study of regulatory T cells in long-lasting Graves disease. TCR beta libraries were built with iRepertoire HTBI primers and Arm-PCR of CDR3 regions. Each CDR3 protein is one row after TCRdb ran MiXCR on the multiplex PCR reads. The table shows some 500,000 distinct CDR3 sequences, with roughly 15% occurring only once. Sample time point: newly diagnosed GD, antithyroid drugs for less than 3 months. RNA extracted from PBMCs served as the sequencing template. These records were also assigned to another study, of T cells in Graves' hyperthyroidism and ophthalmopathy.

The sequenced sample was peripheral blood mononuclear cells (PBMCs), obtained at new diagnosis, from a patient treated with antithyroid drugs. These receptors came from a woman aged 35-60 years with Graves disease.

V is TRBV20-1 and J is TRBJ1-1, with D perhaps TRBD1 (6 bases). Germline V gene sequence: CDR1 DFQATT, CDR2 SNEGSKA (reference sequence). V lost 4 bases, J lost 3 bases, and 12 bases lay in between. The CDR3 runs to 13 residues. The CDR3 DNA reads TGCAGTGCTAAGAGGGGGGGTGACACTGAAGCTTTCTTT. The encoded protein is CSAKRGGDTEAFF.

This clonotype was seen only a few times. The CDR3 nucleotides read TGCAGTGGGAGCGGGGGGGCCACAGATACGCAGTATTTT. Its translation is CSGSGGATDTQYF. The chain has TRBV20-1 and TRBJ2-3; 10 bases match TRBD2. This CDR3 region has 13 residues. Germline V CDR1 and CDR2: DFQATT, SNEGSKA (reference sequence). V lost 7 bases and J lost 2; bases outside the gene matches: 3.

The chain uses TRBV10-3 and TRBJ2-1; 8 nucleotides align to TRBD2. Trimming at V came to 4 bases and at J to 6 bases, leaving 5 bases not matched to a gene. Germline assignment: CDR1 ENHRY and CDR2 SYGVKD. The CDR3 contains 14 residues. In DNA, the CDR3 is TGTGCCATCAGTGCTACGGGAGGGTTCAATGAGCAGTTCTTC. Translated, it gives CAISATGGFNEQFF.

This clonotype came up many times. The chain is built from TRBV25-1 and TRBJ1-1; D is uncertain. CDR1 is MGHDK and CDR2 is SYGVNS in the germline V gene. Trimming removed 8 bases at V and 3 bases at J, with 13 bases between. This CDR3 spans 13 amino acids. This chain's CDR3 is CASRRAGYTEAFF. In DNA, the CDR3 is TGTGCCAGCCGGAGAGCGGGGTACACTGAAGCTTTCTTT.

This clonotype was recorded a few times. CDR3 DNA: TGTGCCAGCAGGTTACACGACAGACAAGAGACCCAGTACTTC. As protein: CASRLHDRQETQYF. V usage is TRBV6-2 or TRBV6-3 and J usage is TRBJ2-5, with D perhaps TRBD1 (5 bases). The V and J ends lost 6 bases and 2 bases respectively, with 13 bases between them. This CDR3 has 14 residues. CDR1 is MNHEY and CDR2 is SVGEGT in the germline V gene.

This clonotype has a count of ten or more. The V gene is TRBV20-1, the J gene TRBJ2-3; D may correspond to TRBD1 or TRBD2 (6 bases each). The germline gives CDR1 DFQATT, CDR2 SNEGSKA (reference sequence). The V and J ends lost 5 bases and 2 bases respectively, with 17 bases between them. The CDR3 is made up of 15 amino acids. The CDR3, as DNA: TGCAGTGCTCTGCCGGAGGGGGGTTCCACAGATACGCAGTATTTT. Its translation: CSALPEGGSTDTQYF.

The table lists this clonotype with many counts. This chain links TRBV29-1 with TRBJ2-5; D unclear. Germline assignment: CDR1 SQVTM and CDR2 ANQGSEA. The germline V and J ends were trimmed by 3 bases and 2 bases, with 10 bases remaining between them. This CDR3 is built from 13 residues. The CDR3, as DNA: TGCAGCGTTGACGGCACCATACAAGAGACCCAGTACTTC. It yields the protein CSVDGTIQETQYF.

In DNA, the CDR3 is TGTGCCAGTAGGACAGGGGGTTATAATTCACCCCTCCACTTT. As protein: CASRTGGYNSPLHF. This chain links TRBV19 with TRBJ1-6; 9 bases agree with TRBD1. The CDR3 is 14 residues long. In germline, CDR1 is LNHDA, CDR2 SQIVND (reference sequence). After removal of 6 bases from V and 4 bases from J, the junction contained 1 base not matched to a gene.

This clonotype was seen at least ten times. This chain connects TRBV20-1 to TRBJ2-7, with a weak D call TRBD1 (6 bases). The V gene's germline CDR1 is DFQATT and CDR2 SNEGSKA (reference sequence). The V end was cut by 0 bases, the J end by 7 bases, with 16 bases between. The CDR3 has 14 amino acids. The CDR3: CSARDQGLVGEQYF. CDR3 nucleotide sequence: TGCAGTGCTAGAGATCAGGGGTTGGTTGGAGAGCAGTACTTC.

V is TRBV6-4 and J is TRBJ1-5, with 8 bases fitting TRBD1. CDR3 length: 16 residues. The V and J ends lost 5 bases and 7 bases, in that order; junction bases with no gene match: 13. The germline CDR1 and CDR2 sequences are MRHNA and SNTAGT. Here the CDR3 reads CASSLPRTGMGQPQHF. CDR3 nucleotide sequence: TGTGCCAGCAGTTTACCCCGGACAGGGATGGGGCAGCCCCAGCATTTT.

This clonotype was recorded many times. This chain uses TRBV28 with TRBJ2-7, with D maybe TRBD1 (5 bases). The ends were cut back, 8 bases at V and 2 bases at J, with 10 bases in the middle. The CDR3 length is 12 residues. Looked up from germline, CDR1 is MDHEN and CDR2 is SYDVKM. This CDR3 is CASQGGPYEQYF. CDR3 coding DNA: TGTGCCAGCCAGGGTGGACCCTACGAGCAGTACTTC.

In its sample, this clonotype was seen many times. The V and J genes are TRBV12-3 or TRBV12-4 and TRBJ1-5; tentatively, D is TRBD1 (6 bases). V lost 7 bases and J 0 bases, leaving 13 bases between the germline ends. The CDR3 contains 15 residues. This chain's CDR3 is CASTVEGVSNQPQHF. Written as DNA, the CDR3 is TGTGCCAGCACCGTTGAGGGGGTTAGCAATCAGCCCCAGCATTTT.

This clonotype was found many times. The chain's CDR3 is CAISAPHEKLFF. The CDR3 coding sequence is TGTGCCATCAGTGCTCCCCATGAAAAACTGTTTTTT. V and J are TRBV10-3 and TRBJ1-4; D is uncertain. Trimming took 4 bases from V and 6 from J, leaving 6 bases between them. The germline gives CDR1 ENHRY, CDR2 SYGVKD. The CDR3 runs 12 residues.

This sequence joins TRBV12-3 or TRBV12-4 and TRBJ2-2; tentative D call: TRBD2 (6 bases). The V end was cut by 7 bases, the J end by 3 bases, with 18 bases between. The CDR3 contains 16 residues. In DNA, the CDR3 is TGTGCCAGCAAGGCAGGGTACGGGAGAGACACCGGGGAGCTGTTTTTT. It encodes CASKAGYGRDTGELFF.

About this clonotype itself: A much larger clonotype is one base distant, so this may be a read error. Here the CDR3 reads CSADEQGYEQYF. Here the CDR3 DNA reads TGCAGTGCAGACGAACAGGGCTACGAGCAGTACTTC. The chain joins TRBV20-1 to TRBJ2-7; TRBD1 is a possible D gene (6 bases). This CDR3 contains 12 residues. The germline gives CDR1 DFQATT, CDR2 SNEGSKA (reference sequence). Trimming pared 6 bases from V and 3 bases from J, leaving 12 bases between.

This clonotype was observed at least ten times. The CDR3 DNA is TGCGCCAGCAGGCGAACAGGGGACGGTGACTACACCTTC. Translating gives CASRRTGDGDYTF. The chain uses TRBV4-1 and TRBJ1-2; TRBD1 agrees at 7 bases. V was pared by 6 bases and J by 10 bases, with 11 bases of the junction left unmatched. The germline V gene encodes CDR1 MGHRA and CDR2 YSYEKL. The CDR3 totals 13 residues.

This clonotype was counted ten times or more. V usage is TRBV30 and J usage is TRBJ2-7; 8 bases fit TRBD2. The CDR3 length is 14 residues. Germline CDR1 GTSNPN, CDR2 SVGIG (reference sequence). Losses at the gene ends were 2 bases for V and 3 bases for J; bases not matched to a gene: 6. The CDR3 DNA reads as TGTGCCTGGAGTAAAGCGGGGGACCACTACGAGCAGTACTTC. Translated: CAWSKAGDHYEQYF. The full variable domain, in which reference TRBV30 and TRBJ2-7 provide the parts outside the CDR3, is SQTIHQWPATLVQPVGSPLSLECTVEGTSNPNLYWYRQAAGRGLQLLFYSVGIGQISSEVPQNLSASRPQDRQFILSSKKLLLSDSGFYLCAWSKAGDHYEQYFGPGTRLTVT.